This TCR beta chain was captured in a study of Graves' ophthalmopathy and Graves' hyperthyroidism. Study-wide context: Blood was drawn at initial diagnosis, before any treatment.

V was cut by 5 bases and J by 3 bases, with 11 bases left in between. This CDR3 contains 13 residues. CDR1 SGHTA and CDR2 FQGNSA come from the germline V gene. This clonotype showed up just a few times. The antigen remains undetermined. Donors with ophthalmopathy: moderate-to-severe activity, CAS ≥3, NOSPECS ≥4, duration under 3 months. Study-level points and caveats: A model of 13 signatures distinguished ophthalmopathy from stable hyperthyroidism at around 90% sensitivity and 81.08% specificity.

RNA transcripts provided the template for amplifying TCR beta CDR3 regions. First-round RT-PCR relied on HTBI primers, and a second-round multiplex PCR came next. TCRdb used MiXCR to reprocess the multiplex PCR reads, holding one entry per CDR3 protein. The data show about 740,000 distinct CDR3 sequences, about 44% seen once. V gene TRBV7-2 combines with J gene TRBJ2-7; D may be TRBD2 (6 bases). The sequence came from an adult man with Graves' ophthalmopathy. Sample: peripheral blood. CDR3 in DNA: TGTGCCAGCAGCCACTCGGACTACTACGAGCAGTACTTC. Translation: CASSHSDYYEQYF.